The 27 T cell receptor beta chains in this list originate from one sample, sequenced in a study of long-term antiretroviral therapy in people with HIV. At survey level, the immunoSEQ assay was run in its v3.0 version. The data were produced by immunoSEQ multiplex PCR, yet TCRdb's version contains in-frame clones alone and is incomplete. The sample carries 20,000 to 25,000 clones, more than 85% recorded once. Here the sequenced sample was unsorted PBMCs, taken 4.4 years after starting antiretroviral therapy. The receptors originated from a woman between 45 and 65 years old with HIV.

CDR3 nucleotides: TGTGCCAGCAGCTCCCAGGGGGCGGACTATGGCTACACCTTC. Encoded protein: CASSSQGADYGYTF. The chain employs TRBV7-9 and TRBJ1-2; 8 bases are a match to TRBD1. The CDR3 contains 14 residues. Unmatched junction bases numbered 4, after V lost 4 bases and J lost 3 bases. The germline CDR1 and CDR2 sequences are SEHNR and FQNEAQ (reference sequence). Variable domain in full (rest from reference TRBV7-9 and TRBJ1-2): DTGVSQNPRHKITKRGQNVTFRCDPISEHNRLYWYRQTLGQGPEFLTYFQNEAQLEKSRLLSDRFSAERPKGSFSTLEIQRTEQGDSAMYLCASSSQGADYGYTFGSGTRLTVV.

V usage is TRBV10-3 and J usage is TRBJ1-5; D unclear. Trimming stripped 0 bases from V and 6 bases from J, with 3 bases between. The CDR3 is 12 amino acids. Germline V gene lookup returns CDR1 ENHRY and CDR2 SYGVKD. The CDR3 spells CAISESSQPQHF. CDR3 coding DNA: TGTGCCATCAGTGAGTCGAGTCAGCCCCAGCATTTT.

CDR3 protein: CAWAGTIRGQPQHF. In nucleotides, the CDR3 is TGTGCCTGGGCCGGGACAATCAGAGGTCAGCCCCAGCATTTT. The rearrangement links TRBV30 to TRBJ1-5; D perhaps matches TRBD1 (6 bases). The germline CDR1 and CDR2 sequences are GTSNPN and SVGIG (reference sequence). V was clipped by 5 bases and J by 6 bases, with 17 bases between them. This CDR3 spans 14 amino acids.

The chain combines TRBV7-2 with TRBJ1-5; D may be TRBD1 (6 bases). Trimming removed 5 bases at V and 6 bases at J, with 11 bases between. The CDR3 runs 13 residues. The germline V gene has CDR1 SGHTA and CDR2 FQGNSA. The CDR3 region has the DNA TGTGCCAGCAGCATACAGGGTATTCAGCCCCAGCATTTT. Translation: CASSIQGIQPQHF.

The gene calls are TRBV6-5 and TRBJ1-2; no definite D call. Trimming stripped 4 bases from V and 6 bases from J, with 12 bases between. Germline lookup yields CDR1 MNHEY and CDR2 SVGAGI. The CDR3 runs to 13 residues. The CDR3 sequence is CASSSKGFDGYTF. In DNA, the CDR3 is TGTGCCAGCAGTTCTAAGGGTTTTGATGGCTACACCTTC.

The chain combines TRBV7-9 with TRBJ2-3; D not resolved. Germline V gene data show CDR1 as SEHNR and CDR2 as FQNEAQ (reference sequence). The V end lost 1 base, the J end lost 0 bases, and 17 bases lay between the germline ends. The CDR3 covers 18 residues. The DNA of the CDR3 is TGTGCCAGCAGCTTAGAGGGCAGCTCAAAAGCTAGCACAGATACGCAGTATTTT. This encodes CASSLEGSSKASTDTQYF.

The J gene is TRBJ2-5, the V gene TRBV11-1; TRBD1 aligns across 12 bases. The junction had 5 bases not matched to a gene; V was cut back by 5 bases and J by 4 bases. CDR3 length: 15 residues. CDR1 is SGHAT, CDR2 FQDESV, per germline (reference sequence). The CDR3 nucleotides are TGTGCCAGCAGCACCGGGACAGGGGGCGGAGAGACCCAGTACTTC. Translated: CASSTGTGGGETQYF.

The chain is built from TRBV7-6 and TRBJ1-1; D is unresolved. CDR3 length equals 16 residues. In germline, CDR1 is SGHVS, CDR2 FNYEAQ. V shed 3 bases and J shed 7 bases, with 21 bases lying between them. CDR3: CASSFLGGATGLEAFF. CDR3 sequence (DNA): TGTGCCAGCAGCTTCTTAGGTGGTGCGACTGGGCTTGAAGCTTTCTTT.

The chain carries TRBV2 and TRBJ2-3; D is uncertain. Trimming cost V 4 bases and J 5 bases, with 10 bases left between them. Germline V gene lookup returns CDR1 SNHLY and CDR2 FYNNEI. The CDR3 consists of 13 residues. CDR3 DNA: TGTGCCAGCAGTGTTCTAGAGATAGATACGCAGTATTTT. Its protein product is CASSVLEIDTQYF.

The J gene is TRBJ2-3, the V gene TRBV2, with D hard to call. The CDR3 totals 13 residues. Germline V gene lookup returns CDR1 SNHLY and CDR2 FYNNEI. Trimming cost V 4 bases and J 6 bases, with 11 bases left between them. Here the CDR3 reads CASSGQHIDTQYF. In DNA, the CDR3 is TGTGCCAGCAGTGGGCAGCACATTGATACGCAGTATTTT.

The chain recombines TRBV6-5 with TRBJ2-1; 10 bases align to TRBD1. The CDR3 is made up of 12 amino acids. Germline CDR1 reads MNHEY; CDR2 reads SVGAGI. The ends lost 10 bases at V and 6 bases at J; junction bases unmatched: 3. In DNA, the CDR3 is TGTGCCACCGGGACAGGGGTCAATGAGCAGTTCTTC. Translated, it gives CATGTGVNEQFF.

This chain links TRBV5-1 with TRBJ2-5; 11 bases agree with TRBD2. Germline loops: CDR1 SGHRS, CDR2 YFSETQ. This CDR3 contains 15 residues. V lost 4 bases to trimming and J lost 2 bases; unmatched junction nucleotides: 4. CDR3 nucleotides: TGCGCCAGCAGCACGGGACTAGCGGATCAAGAGACCCAGTACTTC. This encodes CASSTGLADQETQYF.

This rearrangement joins TRBV18 to TRBJ2-3, with 12 bases fitting TRBD1. This CDR3 has 17 amino acids. The germline V gene encodes CDR1 KGHSH and CDR2 LQKENI. V was clipped by 4 bases and J by 3 bases; unmatched bases: 8. CDR3 protein: CASSQTGTGGGTDTQYF. The DNA for the CDR3 is TGTGCCAGCTCACAAACCGGGACAGGGGGCGGGACAGATACGCAGTATTTT.

The V and J genes are TRBV28 and TRBJ2-7, with 8 bases fitting TRBD1. Germline V gene lookup returns CDR1 MDHEN and CDR2 SYDVKM. This CDR3 has 15 residues. V gave up 5 bases and J gave up 0 bases; unmatched junction bases: 6. The CDR3 here is CASSPTTGVSYEQYF. CDR3 DNA sequence: TGTGCCAGCAGTCCCACGACAGGGGTCTCCTACGAGCAGTACTTC.

The V and J genes are TRBV6-1 and TRBJ1-3, with TRBD1 matching over 7 bases. The ends lost 3 bases at V and 1 base at J; junction bases unmatched: 3. This CDR3 region has 15 residues. Germline CDR1 and CDR2: MNHNS and SASEGT. CDR3 region: CASSERGRSGNTIYF. The CDR3 DNA sequence: TGTGCCAGCAGTGAGAGGGGGCGGTCTGGAAACACCATATATTTT.

The chain combines TRBV6-6 with TRBJ1-1, with 7 positions matching TRBD1. V shed 6 bases, J shed 0 bases, and the junction held 4 bases outside the gene matches. Per the germline V gene, CDR1 is MNHNY and CDR2 is SVGAGI (reference sequence). The CDR3 has 14 amino acids. The CDR3: CASSRDSLNTEAFF. The CDR3 DNA reads TGTGCCAGCAGCCGGGACAGCCTGAACACTGAAGCTTTCTTT.

V and J are TRBV19 and TRBJ2-2; D not resolved. The germline CDR1 and CDR2 sequences are LNHDA and SQIVND (reference sequence). This CDR3 is built from 14 residues. The V end was cut by 7 bases, the J end by 5 bases, with 14 bases between. The DNA of the CDR3 is TGTGCCAGTACCGAGGACGGAATGACCGGGGAGCTGTTTTTT. Protein: CASTEDGMTGELFF.

This chain links TRBV6-1 with TRBJ1-2; 9 bases are shared with TRBD1. CDR1 is MNHNS, CDR2 SASEGT, per germline. The J segment lost 8 bases and the V segment lost 7 bases, leaving 5 bases of the junction unmatched. This CDR3 is built from 12 residues. The CDR3 DNA sequence: TGTGCCAGCACACAGGGGGCGCGGGGCTACACCTTC. Its protein is CASTQGARGYTF.

This sequence joins TRBV7-9 and TRBJ1-1; D is ambiguous. Trimming took off 4 bases at V and 2 bases at J, with 20 bases between the two ends. The CDR3 length is 17 residues. Germline V lookup: CDR1 SEHNR, CDR2 FQNEAQ (reference sequence). CDR3 sequence reads: CASSSPEGEGFNTEAFF. CDR3 nucleotides: TGTGCCAGCAGCTCCCCGGAGGGCGAGGGTTTTAACACTGAAGCTTTCTTT. Complete variable domain (other parts from reference TRBV7-9 and TRBJ1-1): DTGVSQNPRHKITKRGQNVTFRCDPISEHNRLYWYRQTLGQGPEFLTYFQNEAQLEKSRLLSDRFSAERPKGSFSTLEIQRTEQGDSAMYLCASSSPEGEGFNTEAFFGQGTRLTVV.

The rearrangement joins TRBV9 to TRBJ2-5, with 10 bases aligning to TRBD2. Germline V gene data show CDR1 as SGDLS and CDR2 as YYNGEE. After removal of 3 bases from V and 0 bases from J, the junction contained 5 bases not matched to a gene. The CDR3 runs to 16 residues. The CDR3 region has the DNA TGTGCCAGCAGCGGGGGGACTAGCGCGTACCAAGAGACCCAGTACTTC. Translation gives CASSGGTSAYQETQYF.

The chain joins TRBV7-3 to TRBJ2-1; TRBD2 matches 8 bases. Trimming cost V 5 bases and J 4 bases; bases outside gene matches: 4. The CDR3 is 14 amino acids. Germline assignment: CDR1 SGHTA and CDR2 FQGTGA. CDR3 sequence reads: CASSPIAGYNEQFF. DNA for the CDR3: TGTGCCAGCAGCCCTATAGCGGGGTACAATGAGCAGTTCTTC.

The V call is TRBV27, the J call TRBJ2-6, with 8 positions matching TRBD1. The junction had 3 bases not matched to a gene; V was cut back by 6 bases and J by 2 bases. Germline loops: CDR1 MNHEY, CDR2 SMNVEV (reference sequence). The CDR3 consists of 15 residues. This CDR3 is CASSTDRAGANVLTF. CDR3 nucleotide sequence: TGTGCCAGCAGCACGGACAGGGCTGGGGCCAACGTCCTGACTTTC.

V usage is TRBV6-5 and J usage is TRBJ1-5; weak D call: TRBD1 (6 bases). The CDR3 extends over 15 amino acids. Germline V lookup: CDR1 MNHEY, CDR2 SVGAGI. V was clipped by 6 bases and J by 2 bases, with 14 bases between them. The CDR3 sequence is CASSKQGMGNQPQHF. CDR3 in DNA: TGTGCCAGCAGCAAACAGGGAATGGGCAATCAGCCCCAGCATTTT.

The chain has TRBV6-1 and TRBJ1-5; D unresolved. The CDR3 is 15 residues long. The V end lost 7 bases, the J end lost 0 bases, and 13 bases lay between the germline ends. CDR1 MNHNS and CDR2 SASEGT come from the germline V gene. The CDR3 sequence: CASTGRSISNQPQHF. CDR3 DNA sequence: TGTGCCAGCACGGGCAGGTCGATTAGCAATCAGCCCCAGCATTTT.

This chain links TRBV5-1 with TRBJ1-4; D unresolved. Trimming shortened V by 6 bases and J by 3 bases, and 12 bases separated the two germline ends. The CDR3 runs to 14 residues. CDR1 is SGHRS and CDR2 is YFSETQ in the germline V gene. In DNA, the CDR3 is TGCGCCAGCAAACCTGACGGAGCTAATGAAAAACTGTTTTTT. This gives the protein CASKPDGANEKLFF.

This sequence joins TRBV27 and TRBJ2-2; TRBD1 agrees at 10 bases. In germline, CDR1 is MNHEY, CDR2 SMNVEV (reference sequence). This CDR3 region has 14 residues. J lost 1 base, V lost 9 bases, and 2 bases had no gene match. CDR3 sequence reads: CASGTGENTGELFF. CDR3 nucleotides: TGTGCCAGTGGGACAGGGGAGAACACCGGGGAGCTGTTTTTT.

V usage is TRBV27 and J usage is TRBJ2-5; 8 positions match TRBD2. The CDR3 runs 16 residues. The V gene's germline CDR1 is MNHEY and CDR2 SMNVEV (reference sequence). The J segment lost 6 bases and the V segment lost 5 bases, leaving 14 bases of the junction unmatched. The CDR3 DNA is TGTGCCAGCAGTGCCGAGCGACTAGCGCACGATAAGACCCAGTACTTC. The encoded protein is CASSAERLAHDKTQYF.